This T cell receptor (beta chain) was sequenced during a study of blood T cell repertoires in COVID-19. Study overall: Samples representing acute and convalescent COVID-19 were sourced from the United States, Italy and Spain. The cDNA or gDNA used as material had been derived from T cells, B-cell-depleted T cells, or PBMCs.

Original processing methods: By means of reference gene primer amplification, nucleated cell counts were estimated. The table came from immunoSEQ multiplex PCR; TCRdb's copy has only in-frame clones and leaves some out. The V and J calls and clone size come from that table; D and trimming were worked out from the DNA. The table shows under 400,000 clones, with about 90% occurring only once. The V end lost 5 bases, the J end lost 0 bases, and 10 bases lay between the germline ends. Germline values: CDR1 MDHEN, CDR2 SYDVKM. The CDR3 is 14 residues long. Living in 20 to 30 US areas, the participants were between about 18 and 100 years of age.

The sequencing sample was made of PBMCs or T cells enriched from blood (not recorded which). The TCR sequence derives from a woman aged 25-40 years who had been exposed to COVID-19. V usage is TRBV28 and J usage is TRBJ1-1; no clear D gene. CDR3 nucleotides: TGTGCCAGCAGTCTATCAACAATGAACACTGAAGCTTTCTTT. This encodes CASSLSTMNTEAFF.